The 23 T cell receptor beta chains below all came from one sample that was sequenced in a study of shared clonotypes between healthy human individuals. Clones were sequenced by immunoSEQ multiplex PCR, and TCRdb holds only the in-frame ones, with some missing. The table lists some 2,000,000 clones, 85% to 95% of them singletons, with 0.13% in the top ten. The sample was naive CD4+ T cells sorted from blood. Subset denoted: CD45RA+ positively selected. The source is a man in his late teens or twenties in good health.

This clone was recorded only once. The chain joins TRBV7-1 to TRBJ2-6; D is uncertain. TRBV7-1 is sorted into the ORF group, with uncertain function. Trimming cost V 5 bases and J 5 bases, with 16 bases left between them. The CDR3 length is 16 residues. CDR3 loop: CASSPEAQSRANVLTF. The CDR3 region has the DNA TGTGCCAGCAGCCCAGAGGCTCAAAGTCGGGCCAACGTCCTGACTTTC.

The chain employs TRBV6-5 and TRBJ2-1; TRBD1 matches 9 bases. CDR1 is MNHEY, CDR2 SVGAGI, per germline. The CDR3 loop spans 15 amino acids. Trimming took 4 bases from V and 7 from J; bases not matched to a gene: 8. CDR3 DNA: TGTGCCAGCAGTTCCGGACAGGGGAGGTATAATGAGCAGTTCTTC. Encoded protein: CASSSGQGRYNEQFF.

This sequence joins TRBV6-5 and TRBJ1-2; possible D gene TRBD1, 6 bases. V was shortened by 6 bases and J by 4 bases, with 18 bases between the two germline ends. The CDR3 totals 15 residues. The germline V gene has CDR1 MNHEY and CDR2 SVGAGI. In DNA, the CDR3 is TGTGCCAGCAGCCCGCGGCAGGGGTCATTCTATGGCTACACCTTC. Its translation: CASSPRQGSFYGYTF.

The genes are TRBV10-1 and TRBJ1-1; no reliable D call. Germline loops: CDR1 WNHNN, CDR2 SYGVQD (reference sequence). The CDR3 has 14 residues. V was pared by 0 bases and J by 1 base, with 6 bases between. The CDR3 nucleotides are TGCGCCAGCAGTGAGTCGAACGCGAACACTGAAGCTTTCTTT. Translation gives CASSESNANTEAFF.

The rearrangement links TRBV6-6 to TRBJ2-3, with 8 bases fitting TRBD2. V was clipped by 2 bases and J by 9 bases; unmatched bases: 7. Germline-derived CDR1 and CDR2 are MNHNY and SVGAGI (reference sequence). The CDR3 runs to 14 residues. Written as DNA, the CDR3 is TGTGCCAGCAGTTACCCAGCGGGAGAGAAAACGCAGTATTTT. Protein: CASSYPAGEKTQYF.

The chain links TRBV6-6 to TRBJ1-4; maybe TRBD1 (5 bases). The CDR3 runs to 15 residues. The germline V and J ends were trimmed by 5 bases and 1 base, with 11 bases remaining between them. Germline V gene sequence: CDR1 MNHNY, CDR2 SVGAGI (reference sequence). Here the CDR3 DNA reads TGTGCCAGCAGTACCCGACAGAGAACTAATGAAAAACTGTTTTTT. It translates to CASSTRQRTNEKLFF.

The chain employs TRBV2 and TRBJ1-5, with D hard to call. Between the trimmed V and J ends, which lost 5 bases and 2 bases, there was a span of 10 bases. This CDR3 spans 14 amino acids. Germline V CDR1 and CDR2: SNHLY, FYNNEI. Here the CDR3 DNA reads TGTGCCAGCAGTCTATCCCCGGGCAATCAGCCCCAGCATTTT. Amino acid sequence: CASSLSPGNQPQHF.

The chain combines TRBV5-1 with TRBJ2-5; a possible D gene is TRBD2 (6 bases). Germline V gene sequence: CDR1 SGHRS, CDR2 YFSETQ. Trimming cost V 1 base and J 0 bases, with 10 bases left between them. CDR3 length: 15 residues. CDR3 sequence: CASSLTSRNQETQYF. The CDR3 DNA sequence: TGCGCCAGCAGCTTGACTAGCCGAAACCAAGAGACCCAGTACTTC.

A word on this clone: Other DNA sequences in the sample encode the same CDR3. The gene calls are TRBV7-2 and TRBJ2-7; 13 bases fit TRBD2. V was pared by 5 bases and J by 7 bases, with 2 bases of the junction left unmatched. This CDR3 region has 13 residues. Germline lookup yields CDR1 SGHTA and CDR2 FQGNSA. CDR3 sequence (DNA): TGTGCCAGCAGCCTGGGACTAGCGGGGGAGCAGTACTTC. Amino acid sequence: CASSLGLAGEQYF. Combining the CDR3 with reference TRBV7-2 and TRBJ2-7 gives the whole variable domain GAGVSQSPSNKVTEKGKDVELRCDPISGHTALYWYRQSLGQGLEFLIYFQGNSAPDKSGLPSDRFSAERTGGSVSTLTIQRTQQEDSAVYLCASSLGLAGEQYFGPGTRLTVT.

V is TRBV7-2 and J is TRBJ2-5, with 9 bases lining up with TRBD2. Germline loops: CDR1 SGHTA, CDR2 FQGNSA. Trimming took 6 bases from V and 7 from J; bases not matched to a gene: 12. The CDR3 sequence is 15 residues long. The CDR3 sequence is CASSRSAGGPGTQYF. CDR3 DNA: TGTGCCAGCAGTCGGTCAGCGGGAGGACCAGGGACCCAGTACTTC.

CDR3 in amino acids: CASSWTRTQGDEQFF. Here the CDR3 DNA reads TGTGCCAGCAGTTGGACTAGGACACAGGGCGATGAGCAGTTCTTC. V is TRBV6-6 and J is TRBJ2-1; tentatively, D is TRBD2 (7 bases). V was clipped by 4 bases and J by 8 bases, with 18 bases between them. CDR3 size: 15 residues. Germline V CDR1 and CDR2: MNHNY, SVGAGI (reference sequence).

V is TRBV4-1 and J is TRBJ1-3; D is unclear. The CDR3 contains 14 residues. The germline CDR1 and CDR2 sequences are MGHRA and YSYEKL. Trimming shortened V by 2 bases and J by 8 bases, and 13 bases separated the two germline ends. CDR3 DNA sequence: TGCGCCAGCAGCCAATTTGACACCGGAGACACCATATATTTT. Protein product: CASSQFDTGDTIYF.

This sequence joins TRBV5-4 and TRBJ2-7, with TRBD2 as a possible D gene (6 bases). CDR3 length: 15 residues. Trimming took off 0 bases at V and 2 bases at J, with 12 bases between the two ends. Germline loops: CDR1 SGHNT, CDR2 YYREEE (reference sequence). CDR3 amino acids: CASSLGGPGAYEQYF. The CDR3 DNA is TGTGCCAGCAGCTTGGGGGGACCGGGGGCCTACGAGCAGTACTTC.

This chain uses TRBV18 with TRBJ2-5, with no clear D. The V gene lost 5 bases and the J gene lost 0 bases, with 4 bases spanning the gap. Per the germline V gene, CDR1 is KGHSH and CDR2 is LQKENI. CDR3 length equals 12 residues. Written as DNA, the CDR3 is TGTGCCAGCTCAGCGTACCAAGAGACCCAGTACTTC. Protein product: CASSAYQETQYF.

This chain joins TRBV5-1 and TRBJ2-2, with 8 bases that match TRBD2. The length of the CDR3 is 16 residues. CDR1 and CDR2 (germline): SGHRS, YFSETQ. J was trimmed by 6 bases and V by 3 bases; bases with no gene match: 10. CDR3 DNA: TGCGCCAGCAGCTCCCGGCCGGGGGGGCAGGCCGGGGAGCTGTTTTTT. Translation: CASSSRPGGQAGELFF.

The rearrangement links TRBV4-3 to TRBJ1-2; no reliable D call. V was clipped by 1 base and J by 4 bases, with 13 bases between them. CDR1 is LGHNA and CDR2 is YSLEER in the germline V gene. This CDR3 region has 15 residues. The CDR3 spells CASSQARTEFYGYTF. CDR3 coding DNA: TGCGCCAGCAGCCAAGCTCGGACGGAGTTCTATGGCTACACCTTC.

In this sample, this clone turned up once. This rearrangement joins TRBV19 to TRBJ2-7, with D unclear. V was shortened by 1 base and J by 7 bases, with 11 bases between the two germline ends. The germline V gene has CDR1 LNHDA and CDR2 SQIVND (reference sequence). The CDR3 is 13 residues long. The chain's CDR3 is CASSIVGSREQYF. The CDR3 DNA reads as TGTGCCAGTAGTATAGTGGGTAGCCGGGAGCAGTACTTC. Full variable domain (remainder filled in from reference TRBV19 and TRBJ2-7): DGGITQSPKYLFRKEGQNVTLSCEQNLNHDAMYWYRQDPGQGLRLIYYSQIVNDFQKGDIAEGYSVSREKKESFPLTVTSAQKNPTAFYLCASSIVGSREQYFGPGTRLTVT.

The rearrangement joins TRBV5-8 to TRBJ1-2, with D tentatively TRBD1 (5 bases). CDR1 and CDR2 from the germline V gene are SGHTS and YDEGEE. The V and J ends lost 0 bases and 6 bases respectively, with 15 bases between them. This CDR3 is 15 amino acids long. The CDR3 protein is CASSLEPGRSDGYTF. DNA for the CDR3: TGTGCCAGCAGCTTGGAGCCGGGACGGAGTGATGGCTACACCTTC. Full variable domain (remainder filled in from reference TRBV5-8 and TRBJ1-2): EAGVTQSPTHLIKTRGQQATLRCSPISGHTSVYWYQQALGLGLQFLLWYDEGEERNRGNFPPRFSGRQFPNYSSELNVNALELEDSALYLCASSLEPGRSDGYTFGSGTRLTVV.

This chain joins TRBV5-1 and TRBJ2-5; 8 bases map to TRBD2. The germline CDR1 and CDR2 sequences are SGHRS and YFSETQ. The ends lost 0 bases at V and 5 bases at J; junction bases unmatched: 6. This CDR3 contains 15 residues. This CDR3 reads CASSLGGGLKETQYF. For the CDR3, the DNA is TGCGCCAGCAGCTTGGGCGGGGGGCTGAAGGAGACCCAGTACTTC.

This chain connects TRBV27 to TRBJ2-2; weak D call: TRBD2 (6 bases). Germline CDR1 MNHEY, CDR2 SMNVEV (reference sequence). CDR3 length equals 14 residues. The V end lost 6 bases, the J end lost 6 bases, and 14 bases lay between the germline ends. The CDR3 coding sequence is TGTGCCAGCAGGGAAGGAGGGTCCCCCGGGGAGCTGTTTTTT. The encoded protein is CASREGGSPGELFF.

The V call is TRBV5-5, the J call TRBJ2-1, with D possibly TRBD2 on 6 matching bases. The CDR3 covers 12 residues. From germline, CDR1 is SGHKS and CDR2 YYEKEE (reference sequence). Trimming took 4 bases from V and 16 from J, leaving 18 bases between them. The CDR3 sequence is CASSPTPGLSFF. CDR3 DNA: TGTGCCAGCAGCCCTACTCCGGGACTCAGTTTCTTC. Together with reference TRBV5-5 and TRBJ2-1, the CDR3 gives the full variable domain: DAGVTQSPTHLIKTRGQQVTLRCSPISGHKSVSWYQQVLGQGPQFIFQYYEKEERGRGNFPDRFSARQFPNYSSELNVNALLLGDSALYLCASSPTPGLSFFGPGTRLTVL.

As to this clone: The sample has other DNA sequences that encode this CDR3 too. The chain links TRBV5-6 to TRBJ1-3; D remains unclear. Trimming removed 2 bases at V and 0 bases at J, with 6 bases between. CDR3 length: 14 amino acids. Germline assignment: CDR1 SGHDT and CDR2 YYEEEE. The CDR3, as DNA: TGTGCCAGCAGCTTAGCCAGCTCTGGAAACACCATATATTTT. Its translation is CASSLASSGNTIYF.

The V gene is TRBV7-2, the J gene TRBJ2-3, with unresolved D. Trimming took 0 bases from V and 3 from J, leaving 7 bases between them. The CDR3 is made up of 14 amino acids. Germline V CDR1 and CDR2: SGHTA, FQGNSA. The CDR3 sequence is CASSLASITDTQYF. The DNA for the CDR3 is TGTGCCAGCAGCTTAGCCAGCATAACAGATACGCAGTATTTT.